The clone carrying this T cell receptor (beta chain) turned up a few times. Its target is unknown. The data are from a study of T cell repertoires in cytomegalovirus infection. Study observations and caveats: Of the TCR beta families, the public ones yielded a cumulative frequency that identified carriers of CMV plus the relevant HLA. Across the ex vivo response, the dominant clonotypes were HLA-C-restricted CMV-specific TCR beta clonotypes.

TCRdb recomputed calls from the reads with MiXCR, one row per CDR3 protein. The table records fewer than 900,000 distinct CDR3 sequences, 25% to 35% of them present only once. This receptor was identified in a human donor in good health (CMV status not recorded). Some clones in this sample may be carry-over from other donors' samples. The starting material was cultured CD8+ T cells from PBMCs, obtained from culture after CMV antigen stimulation.

This CDR3 reads CASEKEPGQQIFSYNSPLHF. As DNA, the CDR3 is TGTGCCAGCGAAAAAGAACCGGGACAGCAGATTTTCTCCTATAATTCACCCCTCCACTTT. This chain links TRBV7-9 with TRBJ1-6; 7 positions agree with TRBD1. Trimming cost V 8 bases and J 0 bases; bases outside gene matches: 19. CDR3 length: 20 amino acids. The germline V gene encodes CDR1 SEHNR and CDR2 FQNEAQ (reference sequence).